Presented here are 28 T cell receptor beta chains from one specimen sequenced in a study of post-analysis software for immune sequencing data. These receptors have no known antigen. General observations from the study: Five TRBV segments appeared more often in patients than in controls, and TRBV5-6, TRBV5-1 and TRBV20-1 were among these.

Incorporated into the TCR beta cDNA libraries were unique molecular identifiers, which served to reduce PCR and sequencing biases. TCRdb used MiXCR to reprocess the PCR reads, holding one entry per CDR3 protein. The table has about 820,000 distinct CDR3 sequences, roughly 58% seen once. Material for sequencing was blood. The receptor set was obtained from a girl between 10 and 17 years old with multiple sclerosis.

The gene calls are TRBV20-1 and TRBJ2-6; D perhaps matches TRBD1 (5 bases). CDR3 size: 16 residues. The V gene lost 0 bases and the J gene lost 2 bases, with 11 bases spanning the gap. CDR1 is DFQATT, CDR2 SNEGSKA, per germline (reference sequence). The CDR3 DNA sequence: TGCAGTGCTAGAGATCCACAAGGGGCTGGGGCCAACGTCCTGACTTTC. It specifies CSARDPQGAGANVLTF.

This chain joins TRBV5-1 and TRBJ2-1; unclear D gene. CDR1 and CDR2 (germline): SGHRS, YFSETQ. The CDR3 loop spans 13 amino acids. V was trimmed by 9 bases and J by 1 base, leaving 11 bases between them. The CDR3 DNA is TGCGCCACCACAGAAGGGTCCTACAATGAGCAGTTCTTC. As protein: CATTEGSYNEQFF. Combining the CDR3 with reference TRBV5-1 and TRBJ2-1 gives the whole variable domain KAGVTQTPRYLIKTRGQQVTLSCSPISGHRSVSWYQQTPGQGLQFLFEYFSETQRNKGNFPGRFSGRQFSNSRSEMNVSTLELGDSALYLCATTEGSYNEQFFGPGTRLTVL.

In its sample, this clonotype was seen once. V is TRBV5-1 and J is TRBJ2-4, with a tentative D call TRBD1 (6 bases). Trimming took 0 bases from V and 1 from J, leaving 8 bases between them. Germline V gene sequence: CDR1 SGHRS, CDR2 YFSETQ. The CDR3 extends over 15 amino acids. The CDR3 DNA sequence: TGCGCCAGCAGCTTGGCGCAGGGGGCCAAAAACATTCAGTACTTC. Protein: CASSLAQGAKNIQYF.

This chain joins TRBV20-1 and TRBJ2-1; D is perhaps TRBD1 or TRBD2 (6 bases each). The CDR3 is 13 amino acids. Germline V CDR1 and CDR2: DFQATT, SNEGSKA (reference sequence). The V end was cut by 7 bases, the J end by 4 bases, with 14 bases between. CDR3 DNA sequence: TGCAGTGGGAAGGGGGGCGCATACAATGAGCAGTTCTTC. This gives the protein CSGKGGAYNEQFF.

The V call is TRBV11-2, the J call TRBJ2-5; 11 bases are a match to TRBD1. The CDR3 consists of 15 residues. In germline, CDR1 is SGHAT, CDR2 FQNNGV. The ends lost 0 bases at V and 4 bases at J; junction bases unmatched: 1. The chain's CDR3 is CASSLDGTGGETQYF. CDR3 nucleotide sequence: TGTGCCAGCAGCTTAGACGGGACAGGGGGAGAGACCCAGTACTTC. The full variable domain, its missing parts supplied by reference TRBV11-2 and TRBJ2-5, is EAGVAQSPRYKIIEKRQSVAFWCNPISGHATLYWYQQILGQGPKLLIQFQNNGVVDDSQLPKDRFSAERLKGVDSTLKIQPAKLEDSAVYLCASSLDGTGGETQYFGPGTRLLVL.

The CDR3 DNA is TGTGCCAGCAGCTTAGGACTGGCGAACACCGGGGAGCTGTTTTTT. It specifies CASSLGLANTGELFF. The chain joins TRBV7-9 to TRBJ2-2; D unclear. V was pared by 1 base and J by 0 bases, with 6 bases between. There are 15 residues in the CDR3. Germline lookup yields CDR1 SEHNR and CDR2 FQNEAQ (reference sequence).

The V and J genes are TRBV5-1 and TRBJ2-7; TRBD2 matches at 7 bases. CDR3 size: 13 residues. J was trimmed by 3 bases and V by 4 bases; bases with no gene match: 4. Looked up from germline, CDR1 is SGHRS and CDR2 is YFSETQ. Written as DNA, the CDR3 is TGCGCCAGCAGCCTGGGACTAATCTACGAGCAGTACTTC. Encoded protein: CASSLGLIYEQYF. The variable domain in full, with the rest retrieved from reference TRBV5-1 and TRBJ2-7, is KAGVTQTPRYLIKTRGQQVTLSCSPISGHRSVSWYQQTPGQGLQFLFEYFSETQRNKGNFPGRFSGRQFSNSRSEMNVSTLELGDSALYLCASSLGLIYEQYFGPGTRLTVT.

This clonotype was seen once. The chain recombines TRBV9 with TRBJ2-1, with TRBD2 matching over 9 bases. The germline gives CDR1 SGDLS, CDR2 YYNGEE. CDR3 size: 17 residues. V lost 0 bases and J lost 7; bases outside the gene matches: 11. CDR3 nucleotide sequence: TGTGCCAGCAGCGTAGGTGGCGGGGGGGCCCCTTGGAATGAGCAGTTCTTC. Translated: CASSVGGGGAPWNEQFF.

V and J are TRBV29-1 and TRBJ2-5, with TRBD1 as a possible D gene (6 bases). Germline CDR1 and CDR2: SQVTM and ANQGSEA. The CDR3 loop spans 14 amino acids. V lost 0 bases to trimming and J lost 5 bases, with 13 bases between them. The CDR3: CSVEEWVGQETQYF. The CDR3 DNA follows: TGCAGCGTTGAAGAGTGGGTTGGACAGGAGACCCAGTACTTC. The variable domain in full, completed from reference TRBV29-1 and TRBJ2-5, reads SAVISQKPSRDICQRGTSLTIQCQVDSQVTMMFWYRQQPGQSLTLIATANQGSEATYESGFVIDKFPISRPNLTFSTLTVSNMSPEDSSIYLCSVEEWVGQETQYFGPGTRLLVL.

The sample holds a few counts of this clonotype. The chain recombines TRBV7-9 with TRBJ2-2; no clear D. Trimming stripped 3 bases from V and 4 bases from J, with 6 bases between. From germline, CDR1 is SEHNR and CDR2 FQNEAQ (reference sequence). The CDR3 spans 13 residues. As DNA, the CDR3 is TGTGCCAGCAGCTTCGGACGCACCGGGGAGCTGTTTTTT. It codes for CASSFGRTGELFF.

This clonotype turned up a few times. The chain recombines TRBV19 with TRBJ2-4; tentatively, D is TRBD1 (7 bases). V lost 5 bases and J 13 bases, leaving 21 bases between the germline ends. The CDR3 totals 14 residues. Germline V CDR1 and CDR2: LNHDA, SQIVND (reference sequence). The CDR3 spells CASSHQTGTGEQYF. For the CDR3, the DNA is TGTGCCAGTAGTCATCAGACAGGGACTGGGGAGCAGTACTTC.

V gene TRBV5-1 combines with J gene TRBJ2-3; 10 bases fit TRBD1. With V trimmed by 4 bases and J by 4 bases, 6 bases remained unmatched. The length of the CDR3 is 15 residues. CDR1 and CDR2 (germline): SGHRS, YFSETQ. For the CDR3, the DNA is TGCGCCAGCAGCAAAGACAGGGGGCGACCAGATACGCAGTATTTT. It codes for CASSKDRGRPDTQYF.

This clonotype came up a few times. J is TRBJ2-7 and V is TRBV20-1; 9 bases align to TRBD1. Germline CDR1 and CDR2: DFQATT and SNEGSKA (reference sequence). V was pared by 6 bases and J by 5 bases, with 17 bases of the junction left unmatched. The CDR3 consists of 16 residues. CDR3 sequence reads: CSAQQGAKARLHEQYF. CDR3 in DNA: TGCAGTGCACAACAGGGGGCCAAGGCCAGGCTCCACGAGCAGTACTTC.

Comment on this clonotype: At one of its ends the junction is not consistent with the germline gene, which may arise from a read error. V is TRBV5-1 and J is TRBJ2-2, with D possibly being TRBD2 (5 bases). The CDR3 extends over 13 amino acids. Germline values: CDR1 SGHRS, CDR2 YFSETQ. The CDR3, as DNA: TGCGCCAGCAGCTTGGCGGGCACCGGGGAGCGGTTTTTT. Its translation is CASSLAGTGERFF.

The J gene is TRBJ1-2, the V gene TRBV30, with a weak D call TRBD1 (5 bases). CDR1 is GTSNPN, CDR2 SVGIG, per germline (reference sequence). This CDR3 is 11 amino acids long. V was clipped by 3 bases and J by 13 bases, with 15 bases between them. The CDR3 loop is CAWSQGLVPTF. The CDR3 DNA reads as TGTGCCTGGAGCCAGGGTCTTGTTCCCACCTTC.

This clonotype was detected only a few times. This chain uses TRBV27 with TRBJ2-5, with a possible D match to TRBD2 (5 bases). The CDR3 spans 13 residues. Trimming removed 2 bases at V and 7 bases at J, with 11 bases between. CDR1 and CDR2 from the germline V gene are MNHEY and SMNVEV (reference sequence). CDR3 nucleotide sequence: TGTGCCAGCAGTTTAGAGGGCGGATGGACCCAGTACTTC. Translated: CASSLEGGWTQYF.

Here the CDR3 DNA reads TGCAGTGCTCGCCTGAACGCGGGAGGCTCCTACAATGAGCAGTTCTTC. Translation: CSARLNAGGSYNEQFF. This rearrangement joins TRBV20-1 to TRBJ2-1; TRBD2 matches 8 bases. This CDR3 comprises 16 residues. V gave up 5 bases and J gave up 0 bases; unmatched junction bases: 9. Germline V gene sequence: CDR1 DFQATT, CDR2 SNEGSKA (reference sequence).

This rearrangement joins TRBV20-1 to TRBJ2-1, with 9 bases identical to TRBD2. Trimming took 3 bases from V and 2 from J; bases not matched to a gene: 11. The CDR3 consists of 17 residues. CDR1 and CDR2 from the germline V gene are DFQATT and SNEGSKA (reference sequence). CDR3 sequence reads: CSARVLAGEVPYNEQFF. CDR3 bases: TGCAGTGCTAGGGTTTTAGCGGGAGAGGTCCCCTACAATGAGCAGTTCTTC.

The chain employs TRBV10-3 and TRBJ2-3; D is perhaps TRBD2 (6 bases). CDR1 and CDR2 (germline): ENHRY, SYGVKD. V lost 6 bases and J lost 4, with 17 bases in between. The CDR3 length is 15 residues. This chain's CDR3 is CAIRTGLTSADTQYF. The DNA of the CDR3 is TGTGCCATCAGAACTGGACTAACCAGCGCAGATACGCAGTATTTT.

The rearrangement uses TRBV20-1 and TRBJ2-7; 7 bases are shared with TRBD2. V lost 5 bases and J lost 1; bases outside the gene matches: 11. The CDR3 is 15 amino acids. The germline V gene has CDR1 DFQATT and CDR2 SNEGSKA (reference sequence). CDR3 nucleotides: TGCAGTGCTTCCTTACCTAGCGGAAATTCCTACGAGCAGTACTTC. It encodes CSASLPSGNSYEQYF.

The chain combines TRBV29-1 with TRBJ2-5, with 15 bases lining up with TRBD2. The length of the CDR3 is 12 residues. Germline values: CDR1 SQVTM, CDR2 ANQGSEA. Germline trimming cut 7 bases from V and 13 bases from J; bases unmatched to any gene: 7. The CDR3 spells CSASGLAGGPYF. Written as DNA, the CDR3 is TGCAGCGCCTCTGGACTAGCGGGAGGGCCGTACTTC.

This clonotype was detected a few times. The chain has TRBV20-1 and TRBJ2-1; no clear D. Germline V CDR1 and CDR2: DFQATT, SNEGSKA (reference sequence). Trimming shortened V by 1 base and J by 7 bases, and 14 bases separated the two germline ends. CDR3 length equals 14 residues. The CDR3 loop is CSARGERVKNEQFF. CDR3 nucleotides: TGCAGTGCTAGAGGCGAGCGAGTCAAGAATGAGCAGTTCTTC.

The genes are TRBV5-1 and TRBJ2-1; 15 bases match TRBD2. The germline CDR1 and CDR2 sequences are SGHRS and YFSETQ. J gave up 4 bases and V 0 bases, and 2 bases lay outside the gene matches. The CDR3 loop spans 17 amino acids. Here the CDR3 reads CASSLAGLAGGYNEQFF. The CDR3 region has the DNA TGCGCCAGCAGCTTGGCCGGACTAGCGGGGGGGTACAATGAGCAGTTCTTC. Full variable domain (remainder filled in from reference TRBV5-1 and TRBJ2-1): KAGVTQTPRYLIKTRGQQVTLSCSPISGHRSVSWYQQTPGQGLQFLFEYFSETQRNKGNFPGRFSGRQFSNSRSEMNVSTLELGDSALYLCASSLAGLAGGYNEQFFGPGTRLTVL.

The chain couples TRBV6-5 to TRBJ2-3, with a weak D call TRBD2 (6 bases). V was pared by 5 bases and J by 2 bases, with 14 bases between. Looked up from germline, CDR1 is MNHEY and CDR2 is SVGAGI. The CDR3 is 15 amino acids. The CDR3 DNA follows: TGTGCCAGCAGTGGCCCGGGACTCACCACAGATACGCAGTATTTT. Amino acids: CASSGPGLTTDTQYF.

The gene calls are TRBV7-9 and TRBJ2-7, with D possibly matching TRBD1 (6 bases). The CDR3 is 16 amino acids. V lost 1 base to trimming and J lost 5 bases, with 18 bases between them. Germline-derived CDR1 and CDR2 are SEHNR and FQNEAQ (reference sequence). In nucleotides, the CDR3 is TGTGCCAGCAGCTTAGGCAATGTGGGGGCCACCGACGAGCAGTACTTC. Amino acids: CASSLGNVGATDEQYF.

This rearrangement joins TRBV7-9 to TRBJ2-5; tentative D call: TRBD1 (5 bases). Germline-derived CDR1 and CDR2 are SEHNR and FQNEAQ (reference sequence). The CDR3 has 11 amino acids. V gave up 7 bases and J gave up 4 bases, with 7 bases separating them. CDR3: CASTGLETQYF. The CDR3, as DNA: TGTGCCAGCACAGGGCTAGAGACCCAGTACTTC.

The chain uses TRBV9 and TRBJ1-6; 12 nucleotides align to TRBD1. Germline V gene data show CDR1 as SGDLS and CDR2 as YYNGEE. CDR3 length: 20 residues. V lost 5 bases to trimming and J lost 7 bases; unmatched junction nucleotides: 19. The CDR3 here is CASSWDPGQGASPVNSPLHF. Written as DNA, the CDR3 is TGTGCCAGCAGTTGGGATCCGGGACAGGGGGCATCCCCCGTCAATTCACCCCTCCACTTT.

This chain links TRBV7-9 with TRBJ1-2; 8 positions agree with TRBD1. Germline V CDR1 and CDR2: SEHNR, FQNEAQ (reference sequence). J lost 5 bases, V lost 5 bases, and 7 bases had no gene match. The CDR3 is made up of 14 amino acids. CDR3 bases: TGTGCCAGCAGCCTGGACAGGGATCGGTATGGCTACACCTTC. This encodes CASSLDRDRYGYTF. Filled out from reference TRBV7-9 and TRBJ1-2, the complete variable domain reads DTGVSQNPRHKITKRGQNVTFRCDPISEHNRLYWYRQTLGQGPEFLTYFQNEAQLEKSRLLSDRFSAERPKGSFSTLEIQRTEQGDSAMYLCASSLDRDRYGYTFGSGTRLTVV.